What follows are 2 T cell receptor beta chains derived from one specimen sequenced in a study of T-cell memory formation after mild COVID-19. Each CDR3 protein gets one entry after TCRdb re-called the 5' RACE reads with MiXCR. Among hundreds of thousands of distinct CDR3 sequences, approximately 18% were seen once, and the ten largest hold around 13%. Sequenced material: PBMCs or a T cell subset sorted from them (not recorded which). The receptors originated from an adult woman who had mild COVID-19 (a few samples of this study predate the infection). Cell type and time point are not known.

DNA for the CDR3: TGTGCCAGCAGCTTAGACCTAGCGGGAGATGGGACCCAGTACTTC. Its protein is CASSLDLAGDGTQYF. This chain uses TRBV11-3 with TRBJ2-5; the match to TRBD2 covers 10 bases. The trim removed 0 bases at V and 7 bases at J, leaving 5 bases unmatched. This CDR3 has 15 amino acids. Per germline, CDR1 SGHNT and CDR2 YENEEA.

This clonotype occurred a few times. The J gene is TRBJ2-7, the V gene TRBV7-9; 12 bases are shared with TRBD2. The CDR3 extends over 17 amino acids. CDR1 SEHNR and CDR2 FQNEAQ come from the germline V gene (reference sequence). J lost 3 bases, V lost 2 bases, and 8 bases had no gene match. DNA of the CDR3: TGTGCCAGCAGCTTAACCGTTCGACTAGCGGGAGTCTACGAGCAGTACTTC. It encodes CASSLTVRLAGVYEQYF.